The present T cell receptor (beta chain) was sequenced within a study of T cells in Graves' hyperthyroidism and ophthalmopathy. Amplification of TCR beta CDR3 regions was performed using RNA transcripts as template. First-round RT-PCR with HTBI primers amplified the TCR CDR3 region. A single record per CDR3 protein comes from TCRdb applying MiXCR to the multiplex PCR reads. The table lists 660,000 or so distinct CDR3 sequences, around 21% of them singletons, with about 35% in the top ten. Study-wide results and caveats: Most thyroid clonotypes with frequency above 0.001 were detected in blood.

Used for diagnoses were clinical symptoms, serum thyroxine and TRAb, thyroid ultrasound and orbital computed tomography. As for this clonotype: Its matching antigen is unknown.

This TCR was recovered from a young man with Graves' ophthalmopathy. Sequenced: blood.

The DNA of the CDR3 is TGTGCCAGCAGCCTCCCTGGGCGGGAATGGGTTGGCTACACCTTC. This encodes CASSLPGREWVGYTF. V gene TRBV7-9 combines with J gene TRBJ1-2; D gene ambiguous. The germline V and J ends were trimmed by 5 bases and 7 bases, with 20 bases remaining between them. CDR1 and CDR2 from the germline V gene are SEHNR and FQNEAQ (reference sequence). The CDR3 is 15 residues long.